The clone carrying this T cell receptor beta chain has just a few counts. The antigen is undetermined. Next came a second PCR, run for about 7 to 12 cycles, which used a sample-barcoded 5' primer along with a J-beta primer mix. Every cDNA molecule carried a tag from a template-switch adaptor bearing 12 random nucleotides. TCRdb recomputed calls from the 5' RACE reads with MiXCR, one row per CDR3 protein. Of approximately 600,000 distinct CDR3 sequences in the sample, roughly 58% were seen once. The data derive from a study of blood T cells in healthy people across ages. Broader study findings: Changes seen in expanded clonotypes were possibly confounded by donor CMV status left unknown. When set beside aged donors, long-lived donors presented more naive CD4+ cells and higher diversity.

The CDR3 length is 12 residues. Trimming cost V 1 base and J 5 bases, with 5 bases left between them. Germline V CDR1 and CDR2: SGHTA, FQGNSA. This sequence was found in a man in his 60s in good health. Specimen: blood. V gene TRBV7-2 combines with J gene TRBJ2-5, with D uncertain. CDR3 loop: CASSLVPETQYF. Written as DNA, the CDR3 is TGTGCCAGCAGCTTAGTTCCGGAGACCCAGTACTTC.